This T cell receptor beta chain was observed in a study of response to subunit inactivated influenza vaccine. This clonotype was counted between two and nine times. Germline CDR1 SGHTA, CDR2 FQGNSA. V lost 6 bases, J lost 9 bases, and 17 bases lay in between. The CDR3 contains 13 residues. A single record per CDR3 protein comes from TCRdb applying MiXCR to the RT-PCR reads. The sample carries approximately 530,000 distinct CDR3 sequences, roughly 13% recorded once. The source was PBMCs from blood, collected roughly 45 days after vaccination. This chain uses TRBV7-2 with TRBJ1-1; D call uncertain. This TCR was sampled from a middle-aged man who received an inactivated influenza vaccine. This CDR3 is CASSNKDGIKAFF. CDR3 nucleotide sequence: TGTGCCAGCAGTAATAAGGACGGAATCAAAGCTTTCTTT.